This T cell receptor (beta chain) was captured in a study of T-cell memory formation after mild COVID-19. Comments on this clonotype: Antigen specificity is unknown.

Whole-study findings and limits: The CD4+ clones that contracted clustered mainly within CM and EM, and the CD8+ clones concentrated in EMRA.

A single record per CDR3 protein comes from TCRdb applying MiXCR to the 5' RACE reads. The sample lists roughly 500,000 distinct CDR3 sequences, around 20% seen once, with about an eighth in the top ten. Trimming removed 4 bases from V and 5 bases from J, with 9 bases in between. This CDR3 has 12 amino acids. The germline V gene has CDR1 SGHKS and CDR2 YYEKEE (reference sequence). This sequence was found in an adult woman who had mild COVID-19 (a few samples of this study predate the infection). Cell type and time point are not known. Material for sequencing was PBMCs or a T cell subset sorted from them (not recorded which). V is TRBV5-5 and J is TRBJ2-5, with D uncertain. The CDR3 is CASSPASETQYF. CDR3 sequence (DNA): TGTGCCAGCAGCCCTGCTAGTGAGACCCAGTACTTC.